Sequencing of this TCR beta chain was carried out in a study of response to subunit inactivated influenza vaccine (dated by TCRdb to the late 2010s). For the wider study: To follow how T cells responded to a trivalent subunit inactivated influenza vaccine, the researchers relied on deep quantitative profiling of the T cell receptor repertoire. Study-wide conclusions, independent of this receptor: The authors proposed that each seasonal influenza vaccination may bring in only a limited number of new T cells.

The CDR3 contains 15 residues, cysteine and phenylalanine counted. The kept DNA is CDR3 alone, 45 bases in frame from the first base. The germline V gene (reference sequence) gives CDR1 as DFQATT and CDR2 as SNEGSKA. The trim is 0 bases for V and 6 bases for J, with a gap of 15 bases between the germline ends. The sample's time point, from its label and the paper: 45 days after influenza vaccine administration. Libraries were prepared through RT-PCR. Sequencing was carried out with an Illumina HiSeq 2500. TCRdb reprocessing: public reads trimmed at Q25 with fastp, clones called with MiXCR, in-frame beta chains kept. All rows with the same CDR3 protein become a single entry with the most common DNA and genes. The sample contains about 530,000 distinct CDR3 sequences, 10% to 15% of them found a single time. Of the sample, roughly 13% falls within the top ten clones. A remark on this clonotype: The clone's antigen remains unknown. Per-base qualities were not stored, and no clone one base away is much larger.

The V and J segments used are TRBV20-1 and TRBJ1-5; TRBD1 might be the D gene, on 5 matching bases. The input for sequencing was PBMCs from blood, taken roughly 47 days after vaccination. The receptor was derived from a man in his fifties or sixties who received an inactivated influenza vaccine. Donor details come from another sample of the same person, matched by shared clones. The CDR3: CSARDMRGDRQPQHF. In nucleotide form, the sequence is TGCAGTGCTAGAGATATGCGCGGGGACCGTCAGCCCCAGCATTTT.